This T cell receptor beta chain emerged from a study of B cell selection in AIRE deficiency. Study outcomes and limitations: Shorter CDR3s marked shared Treg sequences, biased toward few non-templated insertions. Of approximately 3,700 shared Treg TCRbeta sequences, over 30% were healthy-only, approximately 9.7% patient-only. About 30.6% of healthy-shared Treg sequences were found among patient Tconv cells.

As to this clone: Its antigen is currently unknown.

Trimming removed 5 bases at V and 0 bases at J, with 11 bases between. CDR3 length equals 15 residues. The germline CDR1 and CDR2 sequences are LGHNA and YNFKEQ. Conventional CD4 T cells were sorted as CD4+CD127+ cells. Assay used: immunoSEQ multiplex PCR; TCRdb lists only in-frame clones, some missing. The profile shows fewer than 30,000 clones, around 97% of them singletons. This TCR was recovered from a human donor in good health. The chain carries TRBV4-2 and TRBJ1-5, with no clear D. Sequenced input: CD4+CD127+ conventional T cells sorted from PBMCs. The CDR3 nucleotides are TGTGCCAGCAGCTTGGGAACTCATAGCAATCAGCCCCAGCATTTT. Protein product: CASSLGTHSNQPQHF.